This T cell receptor beta chain emerged from a study of blood T cell repertoires in COVID-19. As for the study in general: The study drew acute and convalescent COVID-19 samples from the United States, Italy and Spain. In each case, the material was cDNA or gDNA derived from T cells, B-cell-depleted T cells, or PBMCs.

With 3 bases removed from V and 9 bases from J, the gap between germline ends came to 9 bases. The CDR3 spans 12 residues. This table comes from immunoSEQ multiplex PCR, and its TCRdb copy is limited to in-frame clones, with some not included. The table has roughly 230,000 clones, 65% to 85% seen once; the top ten hold 3% to 4%. The participants were between about 18 and 89 years old and came from under 25 US areas. What the recovered Cohort 3 donors had was two negative PCRs, clearance, or symptom resolution. The chain joins TRBV12-3 or TRBV12-4 to TRBJ1-5; D is undetermined. This clonotype originated in an older woman who had recovered from COVID-19. The sequencing input was PBMCs or T cells enriched from blood (not recorded which). The CDR3 here is CASSLEGWPQHF. The CDR3 nucleotides read TGTGCCAGCAGTTTGGAGGGTTGGCCCCAGCATTTT.